This entry concerns a single T cell receptor beta chain. The PCR ran on 60 Vbeta and 13 Jbeta primers. Here immunoSEQ multiplex PCR was the method, and the copy in TCRdb shows in-frame clones only, minus some. The table records roughly 150,000 clones, roughly four fifths of them present only once. This sample stems from a study of cytomegalovirus exposure and HLA in healthy donors. The TCR was taken from a middle-aged man in good health and CMV-seronegative. Sequenced material: PBMCs.

The CDR3, as DNA: TGTGCCAGCAGTCCTCGGGGGTTCTTAAATGAGCAGTTCTTC. Amino acid sequence: CASSPRGFLNEQFF. The chain is built from TRBV28 and TRBJ2-1; D might be TRBD2 (6 bases). In germline, CDR1 is MDHEN, CDR2 SYDVKM. V was cut by 5 bases and J by 7 bases, with 15 bases left in between. This CDR3 is built from 14 residues.